This TCR beta chain was identified during a study of tumor and adjacent non-tumor tissue in lung cancer. Study in general: The cohort had 12 adenocarcinoma, 2 squamous cell and 1 small cell patients. Each sample yielded approximately 4 million productive TCRbeta reads on average.

Three rounds of nested PCR, following a modified ARM-PCR protocol, produced the TCRbeta library. TCRdb used MiXCR to reprocess the multiplex PCR reads, holding one entry per CDR3 protein. Of about 79,000 distinct CDR3 sequences listed, 55% to 75% were seen once; the top ten hold around 10%. With respect to this clonotype: Without the conserved terminal phenylalanine or tryptophan, this CDR3 likely stems from a read error. The limits of the CDR3 on the DNA are not certain, so only TCRdb's listed CDR3 is given.

The CDR3 is 16 amino acids long, termini counted. Germline values: CDR1 MGHRA, CDR2 YSYEKL. RNA was extracted from bulk tissue without any cell sorting. The chain combines TRBV4-1 with TRBJ1-4; the table's D call, TRBD1, has no DNA check behind it. The sequence was collected from a woman aged 40 to 50 with non-small cell lung cancer. Input material: lung tumor tissue. This chain's CDR3 is CASSQGKGQGGEKLCS.